The clone carrying this T cell receptor (beta chain) was recorded only once. CDR1 is GTSNPN and CDR2 is SVGIG in the germline V gene (reference sequence). The CDR3 length is 12 residues. J was trimmed by 9 bases and V by 7 bases; bases with no gene match: 9. The source of the sample is a study of patients and donors after allogeneic stem cell transplantation. TCRdb redid the calling of the RT-PCR reads with MiXCR, one entry per CDR3 protein. The sample holds about a million distinct CDR3 sequences; roughly 18% are singletons and the top ten take around 6%. This TCR came from a human donor who was either an allogeneic HSCT recipient or a stem cell or donor lymphocyte infusion donor (not recorded which). It is not recorded whose cells these are; they may come from a transplant donor. This chain uses TRBV30 with TRBJ2-1, with 7 nucleotides matching TRBD1. The sequenced material came from blood, either unsorted or a sorted T cell fraction (not recorded which). CDR3 bases: TGTGCCTTACTTACAGGGGCGGGTGAGCAGTTCTTC. It yields the protein CALLTGAGEQFF.